This TCR beta chain was profiled in a study of spatial heterogeneity in lung cancer. MiXCR, run by TCRdb on the 5' RACE reads, gives a single entry per CDR3 protein. This sample has roughly 38,000 distinct CDR3 sequences, with more than 9% found just once. General study points: Circulating ubiquitous expanded tumor TCRs were observed more frequently at resection than at follow-up.

The germline V gene encodes CDR1 SGHTA and CDR2 FQGNSA. J lost 3 bases, V lost 5 bases, and 4 bases had no gene match. This CDR3 has 13 residues. This clonotype was detected many times. Its matching antigen is unknown. As for time point: blood at routine non-recurrence follow-up after resection. The chain employs TRBV7-2 and TRBJ2-7; 7 bases are a match to TRBD1. The sequence came from a female donor with early-stage non-small cell lung cancer. The sequenced sample was PBMCs, obtained at follow-up. The CDR3: CASSTNRGYEQYF. The CDR3 region has the DNA TGTGCCAGCAGCACAAACAGGGGCTACGAGCAGTACTTC.